This T cell receptor (beta chain) appears in the sequencing data of a study of T-cell reconstitution after alpha-beta-depleted transplantation in children. Germline lookup yields CDR1 DFQATT and CDR2 SNEGSKA (reference sequence). V gave up 6 bases and J gave up 7 bases; unmatched junction bases: 13. The CDR3 contains 15 residues. Preparation of the TCRbeta library was carried out with unique molecular identifiers. Each CDR3 protein gets one entry after TCRdb re-called the PCR reads with MiXCR. Of fewer than 150,000 distinct CDR3 sequences detected, roughly 10% appear once; the ten largest clones hold less than 25%. Concerning this clonotype: Its antigen is not known.

Study-wide results and limits: Several hundred graft clones that had expanded were reportedly the source of alpha-beta T cells about two months after transplant. T-cell numbers and diversity one year post-transplant derived largely from freshly generated T cells.

The chain has TRBV20-1 and TRBJ2-1, with 9 bases matching TRBD2. This receptor was taken from a girl under three years old who had a stem cell transplant for combined immunodeficiency, so the T cells may come from the graft donor. The material sequenced was PBMCs, mostly from graft donor cells, taken 180 days after TCRalphabeta/CD19-depleted stem cell transplant. CDR3 region: CSAPHLGGRGNEQFF. The CDR3 nucleotides read TGCAGTGCCCCGCATCTAGGCGGGAGGGGTAATGAGCAGTTCTTC.